One sample yielded the 29 T cell receptor beta chains listed below, sequenced in a study of cytomegalovirus exposure and HLA in healthy donors. Clones were sequenced by immunoSEQ multiplex PCR, and TCRdb holds only the in-frame ones, with some missing. Of approximately 300,000 clones in the sample, just over 85% are singletons; the top ten hold approximately 0.84%. Sequencing used PBMCs. The source of these receptors is a young woman in good health and CMV-seronegative.

This chain connects TRBV5-1 to TRBJ2-1; D is uncertain. The CDR3 contains 14 residues. V was shortened by 0 bases and J by 6 bases, with 10 bases between the two germline ends. Germline V gene lookup returns CDR1 SGHRS and CDR2 YFSETQ. In DNA form, the CDR3 reads TGCGCCAGCAGCTTGGGCAGTAACGTCAATGAGCAGTTCTTC. It is translated as CASSLGSNVNEQFF.

This clone appeared a single time. The J gene is TRBJ2-7, the V gene TRBV29-1; 8 bases fit TRBD1. This CDR3 spans 15 amino acids. The V segment lost 7 bases and the J segment 1 base; nucleotides outside the gene matches: 12. Germline V gene data show CDR1 as SQVTM and CDR2 as ANQGSEA. The CDR3: CSAEGIDRGSYEQYF. The CDR3 DNA reads TGCAGCGCTGAGGGCATTGACAGGGGATCCTACGAGCAGTACTTC.

The V gene is TRBV11-1, the J gene TRBJ2-7; 10 bases are shared with TRBD1. Germline CDR1 is SGHAT and CDR2 is FQDESV (reference sequence). V gave up 5 bases and J gave up 3 bases; unmatched junction bases: 4. This CDR3 has 14 amino acids. Here the CDR3 DNA reads TGTGCCAGCAGCCCGGGACAGGGGTTCTACGAGCAGTACTTC. It codes for CASSPGQGFYEQYF. The whole variable domain, remainder taken from reference TRBV11-1 and TRBJ2-7, is EAEVAQSPRYKITEKSQAVAFWCDPISGHATLYWYRQILGQGPELLVQFQDESVVDDSQLPKDRFSAERLKGVDSTLKIQPAELGDSAMYLCASSPGQGFYEQYFGPGTRLTVT.

The CDR3 region has the DNA TGCAGCGTTGTGACTAGCTCCTACGAGCAGTACTTC. This encodes CSVVTSSYEQYF. The rearrangement uses TRBV29-1 and TRBJ2-7, with D perhaps TRBD2 (6 bases). V was trimmed by 4 bases and J by 0 bases, leaving 7 bases between them. CDR1 is SQVTM, CDR2 ANQGSEA, per germline. The CDR3 consists of 12 residues.

The chain joins TRBV5-1 to TRBJ2-7; D remains ambiguous. Germline loops: CDR1 SGHRS, CDR2 YFSETQ. The CDR3 has 15 residues. Trimming took off 1 base at V and 0 bases at J, with 11 bases between the two ends. The CDR3 is CASSLLGQSSYEQYF. The CDR3 DNA sequence: TGCGCCAGCAGCTTGTTGGGCCAGAGCTCCTACGAGCAGTACTTC.

On this clone itself: This sample also contains other DNA sequences that code for the same CDR3. The J gene is TRBJ1-2, the V gene TRBV19, with 11 bases lining up with TRBD1. Looked up from germline, CDR1 is LNHDA and CDR2 is SQIVND (reference sequence). The CDR3 has 15 amino acids. V lost 3 bases, J lost 7 bases, and 7 bases stayed unmatched. CDR3 bases: TGTGCCAGTAGTATCGGAGGACAGGGGGCGGGTGGCTACACCTTC. This encodes CASSIGGQGAGGYTF.

The rearrangement joins TRBV7-2 to TRBJ2-5; the match to TRBD2 covers 7 bases. Trimming removed 5 bases from V and 5 bases from J; junction bases left unmatched: 11. The CDR3 has 15 amino acids. Per germline, CDR1 SGHTA and CDR2 FQGNSA. This CDR3 is CASSPRTSLGETQYF. In nucleotides, the CDR3 is TGTGCCAGCAGCCCCAGGACTAGTCTTGGGGAGACCCAGTACTTC.

The rearrangement joins TRBV6-5 to TRBJ1-1; D not certain. The CDR3 contains 14 residues. V lost 6 bases, J lost 1 base, and 12 bases lay in between. CDR1 is MNHEY and CDR2 is SVGAGI in the germline V gene. CDR3 nucleotide sequence: TGTGCCAGCAGGTCTCAGGATGGGAACACTGAAGCTTTCTTT. This encodes CASRSQDGNTEAFF.

The rearrangement joins TRBV19 to TRBJ2-7; D unresolved. CDR1 and CDR2 from the germline V gene are LNHDA and SQIVND (reference sequence). Trimming took off 9 bases at V and 6 bases at J, with 9 bases between the two ends. This CDR3 comprises 10 residues. The CDR3 nucleotides are TGTGCCAGCCCGAGAGGCGAGCAGTACTTC. This encodes CASPRGEQYF.

The gene calls are TRBV27 and TRBJ2-7; 9 nucleotides match TRBD2. This CDR3 region has 16 residues. Losses at the gene ends were 0 bases for V and 0 bases for J; bases not matched to a gene: 3. CDR1 and CDR2 (germline): MNHEY, SMNVEV (reference sequence). CDR3 protein: CASSLSGLAPSYEQYF. Here the CDR3 DNA reads TGTGCCAGCAGTTTATCGGGACTAGCTCCCTCCTACGAGCAGTACTTC.

The V call is TRBV4-2, the J call TRBJ1-4; tentative D call: TRBD1 (5 bases). The germline gives CDR1 LGHNA, CDR2 YNFKEQ. The V gene lost 0 bases and the J gene lost 5 bases, with 13 bases spanning the gap. The CDR3 consists of 16 residues. CDR3 sequence (DNA): TGTGCCAGCAGCCAAGATATGCGGTCAGGGAATGAAAAACTGTTTTTT. This gives the protein CASSQDMRSGNEKLFF.

This clone was seen just once. CDR3 coding DNA: TGTGCCAGTAGTACCGGGACAGTGAGAGAGCAGTACTTC. Translated: CASSTGTVREQYF. This rearrangement joins TRBV19 to TRBJ2-7, with TRBD1 matching 7 bases. V gave up 4 bases and J gave up 7 bases; unmatched junction bases: 7. The CDR3 sequence is 13 residues long. Germline V gene sequence: CDR1 LNHDA, CDR2 SQIVND (reference sequence).

The chain couples TRBV6-6 to TRBJ1-5, with 8 bases that match TRBD1. This CDR3 region has 14 residues. CDR1 is MNHNY, CDR2 SVGAGI, per germline (reference sequence). V was clipped by 5 bases and J by 2 bases; unmatched bases: 2. CDR3 DNA: TGTGCCAGCAGTGGACAGGGACGCAATCAGCCCCAGCATTTT. Translation gives CASSGQGRNQPQHF.

The rearrangement joins TRBV11-2 to TRBJ2-3; 9 positions match TRBD2. Germline values: CDR1 SGHAT, CDR2 FQNNGV. There are 16 residues in the CDR3. Trimming took 5 bases from V and 2 from J; bases not matched to a gene: 8. DNA of the CDR3: TGTGCCAGCAGCCCCGGGGGACTAGCTATCACAGATACGCAGTATTTT. This codes for CASSPGGLAITDTQYF.

The V gene is TRBV5-1, the J gene TRBJ2-5, with 7 bases identical to TRBD1. The ends lost 4 bases at V and 3 bases at J; junction bases unmatched: 6. This CDR3 is 14 amino acids long. The germline V gene encodes CDR1 SGHRS and CDR2 YFSETQ. The CDR3 here is CASSTGQLEETQYF. Written as DNA, the CDR3 is TGCGCCAGCAGCACGGGACAGTTAGAAGAGACCCAGTACTTC.

This clone was seen just once. The genes are TRBV19 and TRBJ2-5, with 8 positions matching TRBD2. The CDR3 is 13 residues long. Germline V gives CDR1 LNHDA, CDR2 SQIVND (reference sequence). V was clipped by 7 bases and J by 7 bases; unmatched bases: 8. The DNA of the CDR3 is TGTGCCAGTATTGGGTACGCGGGGGGGACCCAGTACTTC. This gives the protein CASIGYAGGTQYF. The variable domain in full, completed from reference TRBV19 and TRBJ2-5, reads DGGITQSPKYLFRKEGQNVTLSCEQNLNHDAMYWYRQDPGQGLRLIYYSQIVNDFQKGDIAEGYSVSREKKESFPLTVTSAQKNPTAFYLCASIGYAGGTQYFGPGTRLLVL.

J is TRBJ2-2 and V is TRBV4-3, with TRBD2 identical over 11 bases. The trim removed 4 bases at V and 5 bases at J, leaving 6 bases unmatched. The CDR3 contains 16 residues. Germline V gene sequence: CDR1 LGHNA, CDR2 YSLEER. CDR3 residues: CASSPQTSGETGELFF. CDR3 DNA: TGCGCCAGCAGCCCGCAGACTAGCGGGGAAACCGGGGAGCTGTTTTTT.

V gene TRBV19 combines with J gene TRBJ1-2, with D possibly matching TRBD1 (5 bases). The CDR3 is made up of 12 amino acids. Trimming shortened V by 10 bases and J by 8 bases, and 17 bases separated the two germline ends. Germline-derived CDR1 and CDR2 are LNHDA and SQIVND (reference sequence). CDR3 sequence (DNA): TGTGCCACCCCGGAGCTCGGGGGAGGCTACACCTTC. It translates to CATPELGGGYTF.

The chain employs TRBV28 and TRBJ1-2; 11 bases are shared with TRBD1. The germline CDR1 and CDR2 sequences are MDHEN and SYDVKM. The CDR3 runs to 15 residues. V lost 4 bases, J lost 6 bases, and 7 bases stayed unmatched. CDR3 amino acids: CASSSGQGASDGYTF. CDR3 sequence (DNA): TGTGCCAGCAGTTCCGGACAGGGGGCTTCAGATGGCTACACCTTC.

The V gene is TRBV27, the J gene TRBJ1-4; no clear D. Per the germline V gene, CDR1 is MNHEY and CDR2 is SMNVEV (reference sequence). V was shortened by 2 bases and J by 7 bases, with 14 bases between the two germline ends. The CDR3 has 15 amino acids. The CDR3 here is CASSLQVGLVEKLFF. The CDR3 nucleotides are TGTGCCAGCAGTTTACAGGTCGGCCTGGTTGAAAAACTGTTTTTT. The entire variable domain, with the rest obtained from reference TRBV27 and TRBJ1-4, is as follows: EAQVTQNPRYLITVTGKKLTVTCSQNMNHEYMSWYRQDPGLGLRQIYYSMNVEVTDKGDVPEGYKVSRKEKRNFPLILESPSPNQTSLYFCASSLQVGLVEKLFFGSGTQLSVL.

This sequence joins TRBV10-2 and TRBJ2-5; no reliable D call. V lost 4 bases and J lost 6, with 6 bases in between. The germline gives CDR1 WSHSY, CDR2 SAAADI. The CDR3 is 11 amino acids. The CDR3, as DNA: TGCGCCAGCAGTGTTCAGAAGACCCAGTACTTC. Translating it yields CASSVQKTQYF.

The V gene is TRBV7-3, the J gene TRBJ1-2; D is unclear. The CDR3 is 13 residues long. V was trimmed by 1 base and J by 8 bases, leaving 11 bases between them. Per germline, CDR1 SGHTA and CDR2 FQGTGA. The CDR3 reads CASSLNGESGYTF. In DNA form, the CDR3 reads TGTGCCAGCAGCTTAAATGGGGAGTCGGGCTACACCTTC.

The gene calls are TRBV6-5 and TRBJ1-1; possibly TRBD1 for D (6 bases). This CDR3 comprises 13 residues. Trimming removed 6 bases from V and 5 bases from J, with 13 bases in between. The germline CDR1 and CDR2 sequences are MNHEY and SVGAGI. The CDR3 spells CASSQTRGTEAFF. In DNA, the CDR3 is TGTGCCAGCAGCCAAACGAGGGGGACTGAAGCTTTCTTT.

V gene TRBV4-1 combines with J gene TRBJ1-5; the D is unclear. The germline gives CDR1 MGHRA, CDR2 YSYEKL. CDR3 size: 15 residues. V dropped 0 bases and J dropped 6 bases, with 12 bases sitting between them. CDR3 region: CASSQEGRVSQPQHF. The DNA for the CDR3 is TGCGCCAGCAGCCAAGAGGGGAGGGTAAGTCAGCCCCAGCATTTT.

The genes are TRBV18 and TRBJ2-7; D gene uncertain. The CDR3 length is 14 residues. CDR1 is KGHSH and CDR2 is LQKENI in the germline V gene. V shed 0 bases and J shed 0 bases, with 6 bases lying between them. This CDR3 reads CASSPPGDSYEQYF. The CDR3 DNA follows: TGTGCCAGCTCACCACCCGGTGACTCCTACGAGCAGTACTTC. The complete variable domain, with remaining parts taken from reference TRBV18 and TRBJ2-7, reads NAGVMQNPRHLVRRRGQEARLRCSPMKGHSHVYWYRQLPEEGLKFMVYLQKENIIDESGMPKERFSAEFPKEGPSILRIQQVVRGDSAAYFCASSPPGDSYEQYFGPGTRLTVT.

The gene calls are TRBV7-9 and TRBJ2-6; no definite D call. Trimming shortened V by 5 bases and J by 2 bases, and 13 bases separated the two germline ends. CDR1 is SEHNR, CDR2 FQNEAQ, per germline (reference sequence). CDR3 length: 16 residues. CDR3 DNA: TGTGCCAGCAGCCCCACTCTAGTGACTGGGGCCAACGTCCTGACTTTC. Translated, it gives CASSPTLVTGANVLTF. Supplemented by reference TRBV7-9 and TRBJ2-6, the full variable domain reads DTGVSQNPRHKITKRGQNVTFRCDPISEHNRLYWYRQTLGQGPEFLTYFQNEAQLEKSRLLSDRFSAERPKGSFSTLEIQRTEQGDSAMYLCASSPTLVTGANVLTFGAGSRLTVL.

The V call is TRBV6-1, the J call TRBJ2-3, with 9 bases that match TRBD2. Germline CDR1 and CDR2: MNHNS and SASEGT. The CDR3 contains 15 residues. V was pared by 5 bases and J by 5 bases, with 8 bases of the junction left unmatched. The CDR3, as DNA: TGTGCCAGCAGTCGCGGCGGGAGGGGGATAGATACGCAGTATTTT. It yields the protein CASSRGGRGIDTQYF.

The CDR3 coding sequence is TGTGCCAGCAGCCTAAATGCCGGGGAGCTGTTTTTT. The encoded protein is CASSLNAGELFF. The chain has TRBV7-9 and TRBJ2-2; unclear D gene. The germline gives CDR1 SEHNR, CDR2 FQNEAQ (reference sequence). The CDR3 has 12 amino acids. With 5 bases removed from V and 6 bases from J, the gap between germline ends came to 7 bases.

The CDR3 is CASSQVDRGHEQYF. The CDR3 region has the DNA TGTGCCAGCAGCCAGGTGGACCGGGGTCACGAGCAGTACTTC. J is TRBJ2-7 and V is TRBV4-2; D possibly corresponds to TRBD2 (5 bases). V lost 3 bases and J 5 bases, leaving 14 bases between the germline ends. CDR3 size: 14 residues. Per the germline V gene, CDR1 is LGHNA and CDR2 is YNFKEQ.